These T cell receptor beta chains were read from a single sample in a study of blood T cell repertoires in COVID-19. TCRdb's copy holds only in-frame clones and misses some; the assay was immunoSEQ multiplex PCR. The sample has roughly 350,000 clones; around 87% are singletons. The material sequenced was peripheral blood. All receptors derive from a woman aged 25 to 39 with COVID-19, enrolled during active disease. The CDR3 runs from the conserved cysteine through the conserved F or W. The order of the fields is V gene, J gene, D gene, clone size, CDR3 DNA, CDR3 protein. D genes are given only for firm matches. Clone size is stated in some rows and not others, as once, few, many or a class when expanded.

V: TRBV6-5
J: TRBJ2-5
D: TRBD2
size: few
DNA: TGTGCCAGCAGTTACGGGGGGGACGACGAGACCCAGTACTTC
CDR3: CASSYGGDDETQYF

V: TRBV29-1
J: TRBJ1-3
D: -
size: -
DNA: TGCAGCGTTGAAGACAGGGGAAACACCATATATTTT
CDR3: CSVEDRGNTIYF

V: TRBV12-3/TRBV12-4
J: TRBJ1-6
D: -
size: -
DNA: TGTGCCAGCAGTTTAAACAGATTGTCACCCCTCCACTTT
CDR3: CASSLNRLSPLHF

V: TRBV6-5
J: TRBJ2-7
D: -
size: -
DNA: TGTGCCAGCAGGGATTCGACAGCGACAACCTACGAGCAGTACTTC
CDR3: CASRDSTATTYEQYF

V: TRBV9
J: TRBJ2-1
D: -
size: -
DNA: TGTGCCAGCAGCGTAGAAGGGACTCCTTCGGGTGAGCAGTTCTTC
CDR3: CASSVEGTPSGEQFF

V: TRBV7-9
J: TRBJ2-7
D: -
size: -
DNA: TGTGCCAGCAGTTTTAGCGACGAGCAGTACTTC
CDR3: CASSFSDEQYF

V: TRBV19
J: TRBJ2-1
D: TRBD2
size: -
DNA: TGTGCCAGTAGCTCAGCCGGGACTAGCGGGAGGTATGAGCAGTTCTTC
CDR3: CASSSAGTSGRYEQFF

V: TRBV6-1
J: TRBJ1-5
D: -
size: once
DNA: TGTGCCAGCAGGGAAACCGAATTTGGACAGCAAAATCAGCCCCAGCATTTT
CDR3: CASRETEFGQQNQPQHF

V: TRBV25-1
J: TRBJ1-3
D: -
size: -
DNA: TGTGCCAGCAGTGAACCAGGAAACACCATATATTTT
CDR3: CASSEPGNTIYF

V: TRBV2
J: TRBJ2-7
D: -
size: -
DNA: TGTGCCAGCAGGGGGAGTGCCATGAGGTACGAGCAGTACTTC
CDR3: CASRGSAMRYEQYF

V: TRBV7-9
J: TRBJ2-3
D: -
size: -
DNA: TGTGCCAGCAGCTTAGGGGGGCTAGCTACAGATACGCAGTATTTT
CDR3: CASSLGGLATDTQYF

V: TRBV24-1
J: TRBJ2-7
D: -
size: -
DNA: TGTGCCACCACGAGCAGGGGAACGTACGAGCAGTACTTC
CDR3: CATTSRGTYEQYF

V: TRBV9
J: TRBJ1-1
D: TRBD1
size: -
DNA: TGTGCCAGCAGCGTAGAGGCGGCCAGGGGGCTCACTGAAGCTTTCTTT
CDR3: CASSVEAARGLTEAFF

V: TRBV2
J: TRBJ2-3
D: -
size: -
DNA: TGTGCCAGCAGTGCTGAGGGAGTTGGTACAGATACGCAGTATTTT
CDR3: CASSAEGVGTDTQYF

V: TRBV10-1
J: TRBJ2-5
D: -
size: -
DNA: TGCGCCAGCAGTGAATCCGGGTCTCAAGAGACCCAGTACTTC
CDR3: CASSESGSQETQYF

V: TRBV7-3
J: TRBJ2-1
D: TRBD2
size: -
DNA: TGTGCCAGCAGCTCCCAAAGCGGGGGAATTTACAATGAGCAGTTCTTC
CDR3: CASSSQSGGIYNEQFF

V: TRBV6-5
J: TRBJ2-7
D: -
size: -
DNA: TGTGCCAGCAGGGTAGTCGGGAACCGCGAGCAGTACTTC
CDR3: CASRVVGNREQYF

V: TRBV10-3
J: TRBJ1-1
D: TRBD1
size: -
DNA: TGTGCCACGGGACAGGGAAGGATTGAAGCTTTCTTT
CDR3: CATGQGRIEAFF

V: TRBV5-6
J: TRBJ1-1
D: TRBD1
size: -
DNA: TGTGCCAGCAGCTTAACAGGGGGGTTGGCTTTCTTT
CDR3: CASSLTGGLAFF

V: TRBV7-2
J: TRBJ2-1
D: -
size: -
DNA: TGTGCCAGCAGCAGAGCGCCGGGTTTGCGAAATGAGCAGTTCTTC
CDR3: CASSRAPGLRNEQFF

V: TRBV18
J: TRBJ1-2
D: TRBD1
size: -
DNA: TGTGCCAGCTCACCTTTTGACAGGGCGAATGGCTACACCTTC
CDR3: CASSPFDRANGYTF

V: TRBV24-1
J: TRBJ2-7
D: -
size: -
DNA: TGTGCCACCAGTGATCCGACCAGGGGCTCCTACGAGCAGTACTTC
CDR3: CATSDPTRGSYEQYF

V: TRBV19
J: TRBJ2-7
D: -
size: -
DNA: TGTGCCAGTAGTATCAACAGGGGAGGCGAGCAGTACTTC
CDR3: CASSINRGGEQYF

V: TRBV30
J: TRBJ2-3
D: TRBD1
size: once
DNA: TGTGCCTGGAGCTTTGAGGGACAGTCCACATCGGATACGCAGTATTTT
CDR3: CAWSFEGQSTSDTQYF

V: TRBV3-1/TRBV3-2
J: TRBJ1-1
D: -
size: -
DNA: TGTGCCAGCGGACCGGAGGGGAACACTGAAGCTTTCTTT
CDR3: CASGPEGNTEAFF

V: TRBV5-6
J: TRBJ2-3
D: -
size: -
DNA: TGTGCCAGCAGTCTTGGGAGAAGCACAGATACGCAGTATTTT
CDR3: CASSLGRSTDTQYF

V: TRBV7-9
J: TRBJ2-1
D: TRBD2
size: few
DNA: TGTGCCAGCAGCGCGGGACTAGCGGGAGGCGGTGAGCAGTTCTTC
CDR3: CASSAGLAGGGEQFF

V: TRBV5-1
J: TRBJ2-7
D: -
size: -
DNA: TGCGCCAGCAGCTTGGACGCAGGGGACTACGAGCAGTACTTC
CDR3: CASSLDAGDYEQYF

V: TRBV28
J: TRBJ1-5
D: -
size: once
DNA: TGTGCCAGCCATAGCCCCCATCAGCCCCAGCATTTT
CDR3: CASHSPHQPQHF

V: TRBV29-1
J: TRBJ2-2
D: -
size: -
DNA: TGCAGCGTTGAGTCCTACACCGGGGAACTGTTTTTT
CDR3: CSVESYTGELFF

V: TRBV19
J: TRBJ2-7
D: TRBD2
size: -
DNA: TGTGCCAGTAGTATTACTAGCGGGAGTAGCTACGAGCAGTACTTC
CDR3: CASSITSGSSYEQYF

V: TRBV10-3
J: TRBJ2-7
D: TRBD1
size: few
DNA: TGTGCCATCAGTGGACAGGGGGCCGAGCAGTACTTC
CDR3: CAISGQGAEQYF

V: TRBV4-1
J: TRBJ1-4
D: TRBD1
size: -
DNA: TGCGCCAGCAGCGAGGGGGACAGATTACCTGAAAAACTGTTTTTT
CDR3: CASSEGDRLPEKLFF

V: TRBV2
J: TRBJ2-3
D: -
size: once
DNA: TGTGCCAGCAGTGAAACCCTCGGGGGAACGCAGTATTTT
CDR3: CASSETLGGTQYF

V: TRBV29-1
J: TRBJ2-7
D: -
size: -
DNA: TGCAGCGTTAGGGGGGGGCAGGGTAGCTCCTACGAGCAGTACTTC
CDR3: CSVRGGQGSSYEQYF

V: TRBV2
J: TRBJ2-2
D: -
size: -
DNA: TGTGCCAGCAGGGGGGACACCGCGAACACCGGGGAGCTGTTTTTT
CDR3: CASRGDTANTGELFF

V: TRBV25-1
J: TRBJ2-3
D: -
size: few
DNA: TGTGCCAGCAGCCAGGCGGGCAGGGGTGATACGCAGTATTTT
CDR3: CASSQAGRGDTQYF

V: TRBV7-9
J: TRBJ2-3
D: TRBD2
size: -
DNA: TGTGCCAGCAGCTTAGCCCCGGGACTAGCGGGCACAGATACGCAGTATTTT
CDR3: CASSLAPGLAGTDTQYF

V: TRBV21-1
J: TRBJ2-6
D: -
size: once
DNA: TGTGCCAGCCAGGGGGGCCCTGGGGCCAACGTCCTGACTTTC
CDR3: CASQGGPGANVLTF

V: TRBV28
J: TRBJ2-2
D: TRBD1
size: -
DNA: TGTGCCAGCACCAGACGACAGGGACGGACCGGGGAGCTGTTTTTT
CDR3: CASTRRQGRTGELFF

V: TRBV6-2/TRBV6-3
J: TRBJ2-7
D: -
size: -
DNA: TGTGCCAGCAGTTACACTGAATCCTACGAGCAGTACTTC
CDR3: CASSYTESYEQYF

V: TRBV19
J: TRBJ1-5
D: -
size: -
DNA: TGTGCCAGTATCGCGGACAATCAGCCCCAGCATTTT
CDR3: CASIADNQPQHF

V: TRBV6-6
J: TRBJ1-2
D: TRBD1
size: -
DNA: TGTGCCAGCAGTTACCCGGGACAGGGGACCGATGGCTACACCTTC
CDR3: CASSYPGQGTDGYTF

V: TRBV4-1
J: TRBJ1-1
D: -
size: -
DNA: TGCGCCAGCAGCCCGCCCCGGTACACTGAAGCTTTCTTT
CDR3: CASSPPRYTEAFF

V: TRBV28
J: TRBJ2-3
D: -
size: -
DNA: TGTGCCAGCAGTTTCCTTGGGCTCACAGATACGCAGTATTTT
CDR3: CASSFLGLTDTQYF

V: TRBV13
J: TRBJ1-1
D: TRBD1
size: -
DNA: TGTGCCAGCAGCACGACAGGGGGTATCGAAGCTTTCTTT
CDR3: CASSTTGGIEAFF

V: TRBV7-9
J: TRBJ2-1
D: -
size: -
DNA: TGTGCCAGCAGTACCTCGGACTCAAGCTCCTACAATGAGCAGTTCTTC
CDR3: CASSTSDSSSYNEQFF

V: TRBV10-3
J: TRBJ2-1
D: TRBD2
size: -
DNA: TGTGCCATCTGTGACCAACTAGCGAGTTACAATGAGCAGTTCTTC
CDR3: CAICDQLASYNEQFF

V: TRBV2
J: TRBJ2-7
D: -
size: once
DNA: TGTGCCAGCCTCGGGACTTTATTAACCTACGAGCAGTACTTC
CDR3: CASLGTLLTYEQYF

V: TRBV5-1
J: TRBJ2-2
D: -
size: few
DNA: TGCGCCAGCAGCGTGACTGTTTCCGGGGAGCTGTTTTTT
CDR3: CASSVTVSGELFF

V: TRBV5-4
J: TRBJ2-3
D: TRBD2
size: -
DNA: TGTGCCAGCAGCTTCGCTAGCGGGAGGGCCCAAGATACGCAGTATTTT
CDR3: CASSFASGRAQDTQYF